This TCR beta chain was captured in a study of regulatory T cells in long-lasting Graves disease. V lost 4 bases to trimming and J lost 0 bases, with 13 bases between them. The CDR3 has 15 amino acids. Germline V gene data show CDR1 as SGDLS and CDR2 as YYNGEE. Construction of the TCR beta libraries employed iRepertoire HTBI primers in conjunction with Arm-PCR of CDR3 regions. TCRdb itself ran the multiplex PCR reads through MiXCR, one entry per CDR3 protein. In the table there are around 420,000 distinct CDR3 sequences, roughly 16% of which are singletons. Study results and caveats: Under persistent disease, TRBV28, TRBJ1-2 and TRBJ2-5 were used preferentially.

This clonotype was observed many times. Its matching antigen is unknown. Time point: newly diagnosed GD, antithyroid drugs for less than 3 months. RNA extracted from PBMCs served as the sequencing template. Sequencing was performed on peripheral blood mononuclear cells (PBMCs), taken at new diagnosis, from a patient treated with antithyroid drugs. The TCR comes from a female donor with Graves disease. The chain carries TRBV9 and TRBJ2-5; D possibly corresponds to TRBD1 (6 bases). CDR3 sequence (DNA): TGTGCCAGCAGCATACAGGGCCAGTACCAAGAGACCCAGTACTTC. Its translation: CASSIQGQYQETQYF.